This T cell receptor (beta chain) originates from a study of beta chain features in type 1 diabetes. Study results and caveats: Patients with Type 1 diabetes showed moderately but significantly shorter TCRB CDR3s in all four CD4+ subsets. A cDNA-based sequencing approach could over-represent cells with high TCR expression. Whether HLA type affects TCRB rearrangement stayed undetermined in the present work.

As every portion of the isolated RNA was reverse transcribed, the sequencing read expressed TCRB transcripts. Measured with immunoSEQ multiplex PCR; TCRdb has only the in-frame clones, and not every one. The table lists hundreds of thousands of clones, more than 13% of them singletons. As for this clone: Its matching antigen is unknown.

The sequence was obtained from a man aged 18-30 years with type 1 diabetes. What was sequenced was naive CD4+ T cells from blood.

The CDR3 DNA is TGTGCCTGGAGTCCCATCGTCCCTTCACCCCTCCACTTT. As protein: CAWSPIVPSPLHF. This rearrangement joins TRBV30 to TRBJ1-6, with D uncertain. Trimming cost V 2 bases and J 9 bases, with 11 bases left between them. This CDR3 has 13 amino acids. The germline V gene has CDR1 GTSNPN and CDR2 SVGIG (reference sequence).